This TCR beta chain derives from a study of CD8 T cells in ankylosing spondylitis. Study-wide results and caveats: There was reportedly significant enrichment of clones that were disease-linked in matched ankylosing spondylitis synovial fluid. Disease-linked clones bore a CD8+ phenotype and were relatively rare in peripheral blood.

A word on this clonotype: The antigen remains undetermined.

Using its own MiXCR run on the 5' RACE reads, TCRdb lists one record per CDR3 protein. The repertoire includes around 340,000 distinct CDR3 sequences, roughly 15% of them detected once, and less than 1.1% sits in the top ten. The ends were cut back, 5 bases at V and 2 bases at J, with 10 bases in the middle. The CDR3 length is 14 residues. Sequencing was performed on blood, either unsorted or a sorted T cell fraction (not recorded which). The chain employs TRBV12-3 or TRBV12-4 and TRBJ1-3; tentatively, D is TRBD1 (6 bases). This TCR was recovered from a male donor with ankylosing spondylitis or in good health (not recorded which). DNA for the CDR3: TGTGCCAGCAGTCAAACAGGGACTGGAAACACCATATATTTT. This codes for CASSQTGTGNTIYF.